This entry concerns a single T cell receptor beta chain. Its antigen is undetermined. A much larger clone is a single base away; this may be a read error. Full-length variable regions came from constant-region reverse primers plus semi-nested Nested Universal Primer A PCR. TCRdb fed the 5' RACE reads into MiXCR, producing one record per CDR3 protein. The profile shows roughly 69,000 distinct CDR3 sequences, under 25% of them singletons. CD4+CD45RO+CD25- cells were isolated as memory CD4+ T cells. Study-level results: Tumor memory CD4+ T cell TCR gene usage clustered with blood and lymph node memory CD4+ cells and lymph node naive CD4+ cells.

CDR1 and CDR2 (germline): SQVTM, ANQGSEA. The CDR3 loop spans 12 amino acids. V was trimmed by 6 bases and J by 11 bases, leaving 17 bases between them. The sequenced sample was memory CD4+ T cells sorted from a lymph node. The subset here: memory CD4+ T cells, CD4+CD45RO+CD25-. The sequence was obtained from a female donor with breast cancer. The V and J genes are TRBV29-1 and TRBJ1-3; no firm D call. The CDR3 sequence: CSVLISGVPIYF. In DNA, the CDR3 is TGCAGCGTCCTCATCAGCGGTGTCCCCATATATTTT. The whole variable domain, remainder taken from reference TRBV29-1 and TRBJ1-3, is SAVISQKPSRDICQRGTSLTIQCQVDSQVTMMFWYRQQPGQSLTLIATANQGSEATYESGFVIDKFPISRPNLTFSTLTVSNMSPEDSSIYLCSVLISGVPIYFGEGSWLTVV.